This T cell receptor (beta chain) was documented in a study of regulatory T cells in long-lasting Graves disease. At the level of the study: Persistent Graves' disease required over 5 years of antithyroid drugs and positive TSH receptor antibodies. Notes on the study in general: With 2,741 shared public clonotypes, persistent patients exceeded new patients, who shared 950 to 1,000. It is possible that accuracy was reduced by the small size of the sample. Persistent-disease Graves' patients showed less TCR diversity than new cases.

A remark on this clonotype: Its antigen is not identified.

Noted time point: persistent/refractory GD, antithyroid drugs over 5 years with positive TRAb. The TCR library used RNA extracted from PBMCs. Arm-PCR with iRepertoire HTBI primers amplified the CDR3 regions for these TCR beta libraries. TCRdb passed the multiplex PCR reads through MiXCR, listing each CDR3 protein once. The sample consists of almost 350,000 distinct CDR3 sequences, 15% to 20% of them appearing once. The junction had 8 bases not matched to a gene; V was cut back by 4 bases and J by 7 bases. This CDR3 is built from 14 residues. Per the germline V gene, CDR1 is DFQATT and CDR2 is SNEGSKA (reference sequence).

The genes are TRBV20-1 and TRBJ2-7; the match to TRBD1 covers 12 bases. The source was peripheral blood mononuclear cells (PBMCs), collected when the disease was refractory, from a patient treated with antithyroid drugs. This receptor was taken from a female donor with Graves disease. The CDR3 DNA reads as TGCAGTGCTACCCCGGGACAGGGGGCTTGGGAGCAGTACTTC. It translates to CSATPGQGAWEQYF.